One sample yielded the 22 T cell receptor beta chains listed below, sequenced in a study of blood T cell repertoires in COVID-19. Profiling relied on immunoSEQ multiplex PCR, and the TCRdb table lists in-frame clones only, not all of them. The data contain hundreds of thousands of clones, more than 80% of them singletons. Sequenced material: PBMCs or T cells enriched from blood (not recorded which). These receptors all come from a man younger than 35 who had recovered from COVID-19.

This clone has just one count. J is TRBJ1-1 and V is TRBV12-3 or TRBV12-4, with no clear D. The CDR3 has 13 residues. V lost 6 bases and J 4 bases, leaving 12 bases between the germline ends. The CDR3 region is CASSSTETTEAFF. Written as DNA, the CDR3 is TGTGCCAGCAGCTCAACAGAGACCACTGAAGCTTTCTTT.

The V and J genes are TRBV18 and TRBJ2-7; 12 positions agree with TRBD2. The germline V gene has CDR1 KGHSH and CDR2 LQKENI. The CDR3 has 16 residues. V was clipped by 5 bases and J by 1 base; unmatched bases: 6. In DNA form, the CDR3 reads TGTGCCAGCTCATCCGGACTAGCGGGGAGTTCCTACGAGCAGTACTTC. This encodes CASSSGLAGSSYEQYF.

V and J are TRBV15 and TRBJ1-1; 8 bases agree with TRBD1. In germline, CDR1 is LNHNV, CDR2 YYDKDF (reference sequence). The junction had 4 bases not matched to a gene; V was cut back by 4 bases and J by 0 bases. CDR3 length: 15 amino acids. For the CDR3, the DNA is TGTGCCACCAGCACCGGACAGGGTCTGAACACTGAAGCTTTCTTT. Translating it yields CATSTGQGLNTEAFF.

This clone was counted between two and nine times. The genes are TRBV15 and TRBJ1-1; D is undetermined. V was trimmed by 1 base and J by 6 bases, leaving 12 bases between them. Germline CDR1 reads LNHNV; CDR2 reads YYDKDF (reference sequence). The CDR3 is 14 residues long. The CDR3 is CATSRVTGSPEAFF. The CDR3 nucleotides are TGTGCCACCAGCAGAGTTACGGGGTCTCCTGAAGCTTTCTTT.

The V gene is TRBV3-1 (or the pseudogene TRBV3-2), the J gene TRBJ1-1; D call uncertain. Germline V gene data show CDR1 as LGHDT and CDR2 as YNNKEL (reference sequence). The V and J ends lost 2 bases and 6 bases respectively, with 10 bases between them. The CDR3 has 13 residues. The CDR3 nucleotides read TGTGCCAGCAGCCAATACGGGAGCGCTGAAGCTTTCTTT. Its translation: CASSQYGSAEAFF.

J is TRBJ2-2 and V is TRBV10-3, with 7 positions matching TRBD1. The germline CDR1 and CDR2 sequences are ENHRY and SYGVKD. Trimming at V came to 3 bases and at J to 4 bases, leaving 5 bases not matched to a gene. This CDR3 is 15 amino acids long. The CDR3 DNA reads TGTGCCATCAGTGAATGGCAGGGGGTCACCGGGGAGCTGTTTTTT. Translating it yields CAISEWQGVTGELFF.

The chain joins TRBV6-4 to TRBJ1-1; D ambiguous. This CDR3 has 16 amino acids. V was clipped by 2 bases and J by 1 base, with 14 bases between them. In germline, CDR1 is MRHNA, CDR2 SNTAGT. The CDR3: CASSDVIQTKNTEAFF. The CDR3 DNA is TGTGCCAGCAGTGACGTAATCCAAACAAAGAACACTGAAGCTTTCTTT.

The chain combines TRBV5-1 with TRBJ1-5; tentatively, D is TRBD1 (6 bases). CDR1 SGHRS and CDR2 YFSETQ come from the germline V gene. The length of the CDR3 is 13 residues. The V end was cut by 4 bases, the J end by 7 bases, with 12 bases between. CDR3 in amino acids: CASSEGQFQPQHF. DNA of the CDR3: TGCGCCAGCAGCGAAGGACAGTTCCAGCCCCAGCATTTT.

The gene calls are TRBV12-3 or TRBV12-4 and TRBJ1-1; D possibly corresponds to TRBD1 (6 bases). This CDR3 has 12 residues. V dropped 6 bases and J dropped 1 base, with 6 bases sitting between them. The CDR3 sequence: CASRDRNTEAFF. In nucleotides, the CDR3 is TGTGCCAGCAGGGACAGGAACACTGAAGCTTTCTTT.

This clone was observed a few times. The chain is built from TRBV7-3 and TRBJ2-1; 7 positions match TRBD2. Germline CDR1 SGHTA, CDR2 FQGTGA. This CDR3 contains 16 residues. The junction had 11 bases not matched to a gene; V was cut back by 5 bases and J by 4 bases. As DNA, the CDR3 is TGTGCCAGCAGCCCGTCGGCGGGAGCCGCTTACAATGAGCAGTTCTTC. Translating it yields CASSPSAGAAYNEQFF. The full variable domain, its missing parts supplied by reference TRBV7-3 and TRBJ2-1, is GAGVSQTPSNKVTEKGKYVELRCDPISGHTALYWYRQSLGQGPEFLIYFQGTGAADDSGLPNDRFFAVRPEGSVSTLKIQRTERGDSAVYLCASSPSAGAAYNEQFFGPGTRLTVL.

The sample holds one count of this clone. This chain uses TRBV9 with TRBJ2-3; 9 nucleotides match TRBD1. CDR1 and CDR2 from the germline V gene are SGDLS and YYNGEE. The CDR3 is 16 residues long. The J segment lost 2 bases and the V segment lost 2 bases, leaving 6 bases of the junction unmatched. In nucleotides, the CDR3 is TGTGCCAGCAGCGTCGTAACAGGGGGCTCCACAGATACGCAGTATTTT. This encodes CASSVVTGGSTDTQYF.

The chain recombines TRBV14 with TRBJ1-6; D gene uncertain. This CDR3 comprises 13 residues. V was trimmed by 8 bases and J by 9 bases, leaving 14 bases between them. The germline V gene has CDR1 SGHDN and CDR2 FVKESK. CDR3 DNA sequence: TGTGCCAGCGTCCTCCGTCCAGGTTCACCCCTCCACTTT. The encoded protein is CASVLRPGSPLHF.

The chain couples TRBV7-6 to TRBJ1-2; no clear D. Trimming left V 3 bases short and J 1 base short, with 6 bases between. This CDR3 contains 13 residues. CDR1 and CDR2 (germline): SGHVS, FNYEAQ. CDR3 region: CASSFQDNYGYTF. The CDR3 DNA is TGTGCCAGCAGCTTCCAGGATAACTATGGCTACACCTTC.

V gene TRBV23-1 combines with J gene TRBJ2-2, with D tentatively TRBD1 (6 bases). TRBV23-1 is an ORF for which the function is uncertain. With 7 bases removed from V and 4 bases from J, the gap between germline ends came to 22 bases. The CDR3 runs to 17 residues. The DNA of the CDR3 is TGCGCCAGCACCAATCAATCGGGGTCAGGGGCCACCGGGGAGCTGTTTTTT. This sequence encodes CASTNQSGSGATGELFF.

The chain employs TRBV5-4 and TRBJ1-1; 7 bases map to TRBD1. Germline V gene lookup returns CDR1 SGHNT and CDR2 YYREEE (reference sequence). This CDR3 has 13 residues. V was clipped by 4 bases and J by 5 bases; unmatched bases: 5. The CDR3 DNA is TGTGCCAGCAGCCATACAGGGGTAACTGAAGCTTTCTTT. This translates into CASSHTGVTEAFF.

The CDR3 is CASRYSSGGYNEQFF. The CDR3 DNA follows: TGTGCCAGCAGGTACTCTAGCGGGGGCTACAATGAGCAGTTCTTC. The chain links TRBV7-2 to TRBJ2-1, with TRBD2 matching over 10 bases. The CDR3 extends over 15 amino acids. V lost 6 bases, J lost 3 bases, and 5 bases stayed unmatched. The germline V gene has CDR1 SGHTA and CDR2 FQGNSA.

This chain joins TRBV28 and TRBJ1-1; no firm D call. This CDR3 spans 13 amino acids. V lost 1 base to trimming and J lost 0 bases, with 3 bases between them. Germline V gives CDR1 MDHEN, CDR2 SYDVKM. CDR3 loop: CASSLSVNTEAFF. In nucleotides, the CDR3 is TGTGCCAGCAGTTTATCTGTGAACACTGAAGCTTTCTTT.

The rearrangement links TRBV24-1 to TRBJ2-1, with D perhaps TRBD2 (6 bases). The CDR3 totals 12 residues. V gave up 6 bases and J gave up 7 bases, with 9 bases separating them. Per the germline V gene, CDR1 is KGHDR and CDR2 is SFDVKD. The CDR3 loop is CATSIGGNEQFF. The CDR3 DNA sequence: TGTGCCACCAGTATCGGGGGTAATGAGCAGTTCTTC.

This sequence joins TRBV5-4 and TRBJ1-4, with 10 nucleotides matching TRBD1. Trimming at V came to 4 bases and at J to 6 bases, leaving 6 bases not matched to a gene. This CDR3 is 15 amino acids long. Germline CDR1 SGHNT, CDR2 YYREEE (reference sequence). CDR3 in DNA: TGTGCCAGCAGCACCAGGGACAGGGGAGATGAAAAACTGTTTTTT. Protein sequence: CASSTRDRGDEKLFF.

The rearrangement links TRBV7-2 to TRBJ2-1; D call uncertain. The CDR3 extends over 11 amino acids. The germline gives CDR1 SGHTA, CDR2 FQGNSA. V was cut by 5 bases and J by 4 bases, with 3 bases left in between. CDR3 amino acids: CASSPYNEQFF. Written as DNA, the CDR3 is TGTGCCAGCAGCCCGTACAATGAGCAGTTCTTC.

The rearrangement links TRBV29-1 to TRBJ1-1; tentative D call: TRBD1 (5 bases). V lost 3 bases and J lost 12, with 11 bases in between. This CDR3 contains 10 residues. Germline CDR1 and CDR2: SQVTM and ANQGSEA. The chain's CDR3 is CSVERTQSFF. CDR3 nucleotide sequence: TGCAGCGTTGAGAGGACACAGTCTTTCTTT.

V gene TRBV28 combines with J gene TRBJ1-4; unclear D gene. Trimming took off 5 bases at V and 11 bases at J, with 21 bases between the two ends. The germline V gene encodes CDR1 MDHEN and CDR2 SYDVKM. The CDR3 runs to 15 residues. CDR3: CASSPPGAVRKKLFF. The CDR3 DNA is TGTGCCAGCAGTCCGCCCGGAGCAGTGAGGAAGAAACTGTTTTTT.